These T cell receptor beta chains were read from a single sample in a study of blood T cells in healthy people across ages. TCRdb redid the calling of the 5' RACE reads with MiXCR, one entry per CDR3 protein. The sample lists approximately 900,000 distinct CDR3 sequences, about 27% occurring once. In addition, the sample was reused for a study of T cells of mothers and their children.

Sequenced sample: blood. Source of these receptors: a woman aged 40 to 50 in good health. Both conserved end residues are part of each CDR3. D genes are given only for firm matches. Clone size is stated in some rows and not others, as once, few, many or a class when expanded.

j_call: TRBJ2-7; d_call: -; v_call: TRBV6-1; clone_size: -; cdr3_aa: CASGGTLTFYEQYF; cdr3_nt: TGTGCCAGCGGCGGGACACTTACCTTCTACGAGCAGTACTTC
j_call: TRBJ1-1; d_call: -; v_call: TRBV29-1; clone_size: many; cdr3_aa: CSVEEGWRAFF; cdr3_nt: TGCAGCGTTGAGGAGGGATGGAGAGCTTTCTTT
j_call: TRBJ1-1; d_call: -; v_call: TRBV18; clone_size: -; cdr3_aa: CASSPSRDRNTEAFF; cdr3_nt: TGTGCCAGCTCACCAAGTAGAGACAGAAACACTGAAGCTTTCTTT
j_call: TRBJ2-7; d_call: TRBD2; v_call: TRBV5-1; clone_size: -; cdr3_aa: CASNQSGGAYEQYF; cdr3_nt: TGCGCCAGCAACCAATCGGGGGGGGCCTACGAGCAGTACTTC
j_call: TRBJ2-7; d_call: TRBD1; v_call: TRBV3-1; clone_size: -; cdr3_aa: CASRGQGVLSYEQYF; cdr3_nt: TGTGCCAGCAGAGGACAGGGGGTCCTCTCCTACGAGCAGTACTTC
j_call: TRBJ1-5; d_call: -; v_call: TRBV28; clone_size: few; cdr3_aa: CASRVDSLRYSNQPQHF; cdr3_nt: TGTGCCAGCAGAGTCGACAGTCTAAGATATAGCAATCAGCCCCAGCATTTT
j_call: TRBJ2-3; d_call: TRBD2; v_call: TRBV7-2; clone_size: many; cdr3_aa: CASSPPGTSGGDTQYF; cdr3_nt: TGTGCCAGCAGCCCACCCGGGACTAGCGGGGGAGATACGCAGTATTTT
j_call: TRBJ2-1; d_call: TRBD2; v_call: TRBV12-3/TRBV12-4; clone_size: many; cdr3_aa: CASSVSGGGNEQFF; cdr3_nt: TGTGCCAGCAGTGTTAGCGGGGGGGGCAATGAGCAGTTCTTC
j_call: TRBJ2-5; d_call: -; v_call: TRBV7-2; clone_size: few; cdr3_aa: CASSYAPGTRRETQYF; cdr3_nt: TGTGCCAGCAGCTATGCCCCCGGGACAAGAAGAGAGACCCAGTACTTC
j_call: TRBJ2-1; d_call: TRBD1; v_call: TRBV7-2; clone_size: -; cdr3_aa: CASSTGTGHNERFF; cdr3_nt: TGTGCCAGCAGCACAGGGACAGGGCACAATGAGCGGTTCTTC
j_call: TRBJ2-4; d_call: TRBD1; v_call: TRBV5-5; clone_size: -; cdr3_aa: CASSEEGQAVNLAKNIQYF; cdr3_nt: TGTGCCAGCAGCGAGGAAGGACAGGCGGTGAACTTAGCCAAAAACATTCAGTACTTC
j_call: TRBJ2-7; d_call: -; v_call: TRBV28; clone_size: few; cdr3_aa: CASIAGQTYEQYF; cdr3_nt: TGTGCCAGCATCGCGGGACAGACCTACGAGCAGTACTTC
j_call: TRBJ1-6; d_call: -; v_call: TRBV27; clone_size: -; cdr3_aa: CATTTGDAYNSPLHF; cdr3_nt: TGTGCCACCACCACGGGGGACGCCTATAATTCACCCCTCCACTTT
j_call: TRBJ2-5; d_call: -; v_call: TRBV7-8; clone_size: few; cdr3_aa: CASSLDLGQETQYF; cdr3_nt: TGTGCCAGCAGCTTAGACTTGGGGCAAGAGACCCAGTACTTC
j_call: TRBJ1-5; d_call: TRBD1; v_call: TRBV20-1; clone_size: -; cdr3_aa: CSATDRAPQPQHF; cdr3_nt: TGCAGTGCTACGGACAGGGCCCCTCAGCCCCAGCATTTT
j_call: TRBJ2-5; d_call: -; v_call: TRBV14; clone_size: few; cdr3_aa: CASRATDQFQETQYF; cdr3_nt: TGTGCCAGCAGAGCGACCGACCAATTTCAAGAGACCCAGTACTTC
j_call: TRBJ2-2; d_call: TRBD2; v_call: TRBV7-2; clone_size: many; cdr3_aa: CASSFTSGGAGAGELFF; cdr3_nt: TGTGCCAGCAGCTTCACTAGCGGGGGGGCTGGAGCCGGGGAGCTGTTTTTT
j_call: TRBJ1-2; d_call: -; v_call: TRBV29-1; clone_size: -; cdr3_aa: CSARSRGGTNYGHTF; cdr3_nt: TGCAGCGCTCGATCAAGGGGGGGTACTAACTATGGCCACACCTTC
j_call: TRBJ2-1; d_call: TRBD1; v_call: TRBV7-3; clone_size: -; cdr3_aa: CASRLRDRERNEQFF; cdr3_nt: TGTGCCAGCAGGCTCCGGGACAGGGAACGCAATGAGCAGTTCTTC
j_call: TRBJ2-4; d_call: -; v_call: TRBV28; clone_size: -; cdr3_aa: CASSTSDRNIQYF; cdr3_nt: -
j_call: TRBJ2-1; d_call: TRBD2; v_call: TRBV3-1; clone_size: many; cdr3_aa: CASSQALAGGYNEQFF; cdr3_nt: TGTGCCAGCAGCCAAGCTCTAGCGGGGGGATACAATGAGCAGTTCTTC
j_call: TRBJ2-1; d_call: TRBD2; v_call: TRBV7-2; clone_size: many; cdr3_aa: CAGGLAGGPYNEQFF; cdr3_nt: TGTGCCGGAGGACTAGCGGGGGGGCCCTACAATGAGCAGTTCTTC
j_call: TRBJ2-7; d_call: TRBD2; v_call: TRBV20-1; clone_size: -; cdr3_aa: CGARGAGGHEQYF; cdr3_nt: TGCGGTGCTAGGGGCGCGGGGGGCCACGAGCAGTACTTC
j_call: TRBJ2-4; d_call: -; v_call: TRBV5-1; clone_size: many; cdr3_aa: CASSLAWTQNIQYF; cdr3_nt: TGCGCCAGCAGCTTGGCGTGGACCCAAAACATTCAGTACTTC
j_call: TRBJ1-6; d_call: TRBD1; v_call: TRBV3-1; clone_size: many; cdr3_aa: CASSQMINRGPPLHF; cdr3_nt: TGTGCCAGCAGCCAAATGATTAACAGGGGACCACCCCTCCACTTT
j_call: TRBJ2-3; d_call: TRBD2; v_call: TRBV6-4; clone_size: many; cdr3_aa: CASSPSGAPTDTQYF; cdr3_nt: TGTGCCAGCAGCCCTAGCGGGGCTCCCACAGATACGCAGTATTTT
j_call: TRBJ2-2; d_call: -; v_call: TRBV18; clone_size: -; cdr3_aa: CASSGVQGLDTGELFF; cdr3_nt: TGTGCCAGCTCAGGGGTCCAGGGTCTCGACACCGGGGAGCTGTTTTTT
j_call: TRBJ1-1; d_call: TRBD1; v_call: TRBV6-2/TRBV6-3; clone_size: -; cdr3_aa: CASSYGGTGWTEAFF; cdr3_nt: TGTGCCAGCAGTTACGGGGGGACAGGTTGGACTGAAGCTTTCTTT
j_call: TRBJ2-7; d_call: -; v_call: TRBV28; clone_size: -; cdr3_aa: CASSLVQPPSYEQYF; cdr3_nt: TGTGCCAGCAGTTTAGTACAGCCACCCTCCTACGAGCAGTACTTC
j_call: TRBJ2-5; d_call: TRBD2; v_call: TRBV7-2; clone_size: many; cdr3_aa: CASSSGLAGGRETQYF; cdr3_nt: TGTGCCAGCAGCTCGGGACTAGCGGGGGGGCGTGAGACCCAGTACTTC
j_call: TRBJ1-1; d_call: -; v_call: TRBV29-1; clone_size: few; cdr3_aa: CSVRRGIDAEAFF; cdr3_nt: TGCAGCGTTCGCAGGGGAATAGACGCTGAAGCTTTCTTT
j_call: TRBJ2-1; d_call: -; v_call: TRBV2; clone_size: few; cdr3_aa: CASSEGLPDGYEQFF; cdr3_nt: TGTGCCAGCAGTGAAGGGCTCCCTGATGGCTATGAGCAGTTCTTC
j_call: TRBJ2-7; d_call: -; v_call: TRBV27; clone_size: many; cdr3_aa: CASSLSGREAYEQYF; cdr3_nt: TGTGCCAGCAGTTTATCGGGCAGGGAGGCTTACGAGCAGTACTTC
j_call: TRBJ2-3; d_call: TRBD2; v_call: TRBV7-6; clone_size: -; cdr3_aa: CASSSPGGGAGHMDTQYF; cdr3_nt: TGTGCCAGCAGCTCCCCCGGCGGGGGGGCCGGGCACATGGATACGCAGTATTTT
j_call: TRBJ2-3; d_call: TRBD2; v_call: TRBV29-1; clone_size: many; cdr3_aa: CSVEASGGEFPSTDTQYF; cdr3_nt: TGCAGCGTTGAAGCCAGCGGGGGAGAATTCCCTAGCACAGATACGCAGTATTTT
j_call: TRBJ2-7; d_call: TRBD2; v_call: TRBV20-1; clone_size: -; cdr3_aa: CSATVGTRVLGQYF; cdr3_nt: TGCAGTGCCACCGTGGGGACTAGGGTTCTGGGCCAGTACTTC
j_call: TRBJ2-1; d_call: -; v_call: TRBV4-1; clone_size: many; cdr3_aa: CASSQGVQPSSSYNEQFF; cdr3_nt: TGCGCCAGCAGCCAAGGGGTGCAACCCTCTTCCTCCTACAATGAGCAGTTCTTC
j_call: TRBJ1-1; d_call: -; v_call: TRBV7-2; clone_size: -; cdr3_aa: CASSRAGRQGTEAFF; cdr3_nt: TGTGCCAGCAGCCGGGCGGGTCGGCAGGGCACTGAAGCTTTCTTT
j_call: TRBJ1-2; d_call: -; v_call: TRBV5-6; clone_size: few; cdr3_aa: CASRVRSTGHGGHGHTF; cdr3_nt: TGTGCCAGCAGAGTTCGATCTACCGGACACGGAGGCCATGGCCACACCTTC
j_call: TRBJ1-2; d_call: TRBD1; v_call: TRBV12-3/TRBV12-4; clone_size: many; cdr3_aa: CASSLQTGGYGYTF; cdr3_nt: TGTGCCAGCAGTCTACAGACAGGGGGCTACGGCTACACCTTC
j_call: TRBJ2-3; d_call: -; v_call: TRBV5-1; clone_size: -; cdr3_aa: CASSTVGGDYTDTQYF; cdr3_nt: TGCGCCAGCAGCACCGTAGGGGGGGACTACACAGATACGCAGTATTTT
j_call: TRBJ2-7; d_call: -; v_call: TRBV24-1; clone_size: many; cdr3_aa: CATSDGGNYEQYF; cdr3_nt: TGTGCCACCAGTGACGGGGGCAACTACGAGCAGTACTTC
j_call: TRBJ2-3; d_call: -; v_call: TRBV20-1; clone_size: many; cdr3_aa: CSARNPRGTDTQYF; cdr3_nt: TGCAGTGCTAGGAACCCTCGGGGCACAGATACGCAGTATTTT